The T cell receptor beta chain under discussion was sequenced for a study of tumor and adjacent non-tumor tissue in lung cancer. By share, this clonotype counts as large. Its antigen is not identified. The germline CDR1 and CDR2 sequences are SQVTM and ANQGSEA. This CDR3 spans 14 amino acids. Trimming shortened V by 4 bases and J by 3 bases, and 13 bases separated the two germline ends. RNA was extracted from bulk tissue without any cell sorting. More than 3 cm separated this lung sample from the edge of the tumor. TCRbeta libraries were built with three rounds of nested PCR, modified from ARM-PCR. In TCRdb, the multiplex PCR reads were re-called with MiXCR into one record per CDR3 protein. This table has 44,000 or so distinct CDR3 sequences, 60% to 70% appearing once. Regarding the study as a whole: Tumor repertoires had a smaller top 100 clone share than normal lung. Shorter survival was associated with higher TCR diversity in tumors.

Sequencing used distant non-tumor lung tissue. The chain employs TRBV29-1 and TRBJ2-1, with TRBD1 as a possible D gene (7 bases). This receptor was taken from a woman between 35 and 50 years old with non-small cell lung cancer. CDR3 in DNA: TGCAGCGTTGCCGCGGGACAGATCTACAATGAGCAGTTCTTC. Amino acids: CSVAAGQIYNEQFF.